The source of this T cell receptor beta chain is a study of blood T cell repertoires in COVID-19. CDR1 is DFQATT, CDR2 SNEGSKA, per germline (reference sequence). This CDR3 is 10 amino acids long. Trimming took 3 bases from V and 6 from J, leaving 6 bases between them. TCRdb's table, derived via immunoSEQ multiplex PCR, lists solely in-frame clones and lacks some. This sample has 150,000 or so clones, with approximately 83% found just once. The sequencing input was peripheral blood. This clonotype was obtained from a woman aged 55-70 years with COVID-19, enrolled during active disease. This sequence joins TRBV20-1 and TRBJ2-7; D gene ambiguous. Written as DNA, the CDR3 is TGCAGTGCTAGCGGGTCCGAGCAGTACTTC. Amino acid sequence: CSASGSEQYF.